The T cell receptor (beta chain) under discussion was sequenced for a study of T cells after yellow fever vaccination. From the 5' RACE reads, TCRdb called clonotypes with MiXCR, one entry per CDR3 protein. Among some 300,000 distinct CDR3 sequences listed, about 8.3% were seen once. The CDR3 runs 14 residues. The V end lost 4 bases, the J end lost 7 bases, and 17 bases lay between the germline ends. Germline lookup yields CDR1 SGHTS and CDR2 YDEGEE. J is TRBJ2-5 and V is TRBV5-8; TRBD1 might be the D (6 bases). Sample: PBMCs, taken approximately 40 days after the first yellow fever vaccination. The sequence came from a man aged 18 to 30 who received the YFV17D yellow fever vaccine. For the CDR3, the DNA is TGTGCCAGCAGCCCAGGACAGCTCACGGGGACCCAGTACTTC. Its translation is CASSPGQLTGTQYF.